The rows below give T cell receptor beta chains drawn from one sample of a study of T cell repertoires in aging, cancer and after chemotherapy. TCRdb reanalysed the multiplex PCR reads using MiXCR and keeps one entry per CDR3 protein. The table records over a thousand distinct CDR3 sequences, approximately 28% of them present only once. The sample comprised blood. These receptors were obtained from a human donor with a solid tumor. Both conserved end residues are part of each CDR3. A D gene is named only where the DNA matches it firmly. The listing skips clone size in some rows; elsewhere it reads once, few, many or a size class.

J,size,length,V,D,CDR3,DNA
TRBJ1-5,few,13,TRBV10-3,.,CAISESQGGPQHF,TGTGCCATCAGTGAGTCACAGGGAGGGCCCCAGCATTTT
TRBJ2-1,few,12,TRBV11-2,.,CASSRESNEQFF,TGTGCCAGCAGCCGAGAGTCAAATGAGCAGTTCTTC
TRBJ2-6,large,16,TRBV6-5,TRBD1,CASSMGQGIGANVLTF,TGTGCCAGCAGTATGGGACAGGGTATAGGGGCCAACGTCCTGACTTTC
TRBJ2-5,medium-sized,12,TRBV12-3/TRBV12-4,.,CASRHSGETQYF,TGTGCCAGCAGACACTCTGGGGAGACCCAGTACTTC
TRBJ2-2,.,17,TRBV6-2/TRBV6-3,.,CASSTRDTYQNTGELFF,TGTGCCAGCAGTACCCGGGACACCTACCAGAACACCGGGGAGCTGTTTTTT
TRBJ2-3,.,13,TRBV7-2,TRBD1,CASSTGGTDTQYF,TGTGCCAGCAGCACAGGGGGCACAGATACGCAGTATTTT
TRBJ2-7,large,13,TRBV5-4,.,CASSPGTRYEQYF,TGTGCCAGCAGCCCCGGGACCCGCTACGAGCAGTACTTC
TRBJ2-3,few,11,TRBV5-4,TRBD1,CASSLGDRGDF,TGTGCCAGCAGCCTGGGGGACAGGGGGGACTTT
TRBJ2-7,.,14,TRBV11-2,.,CASSLDPQEYEQYF,TGTGCCAGCAGCTTAGACCCCCAAGAGTACGAGCAGTACTTC
TRBJ2-1,large,13,TRBV13,.,CASSSPLGNEQFF,TGTGCCAGCAGCTCCCCCCTGGGCAATGAGCAGTTCTTC
TRBJ2-7,.,15,TRBV5-5,TRBD1,CASSIAGTGPYEQYF,TGCGCCAGCAGCATAGCCGGGACAGGGCCCTACGAGCAGTACTTC